This T cell receptor beta chain emerged from a study of T cells after yellow fever vaccination. TCRdb reprocessed the 5' RACE reads via MiXCR and lists one record per CDR3 protein. This sample has about 320,000 distinct CDR3 sequences, with around 4.3% found just once. This CDR3 is built from 20 residues. The ends were cut back, 5 bases at V and 1 base at J, with 28 bases in the middle. This clonotype turned up a few times. The origin of this receptor is a man younger than 35 who received the YFV17D yellow fever vaccine. The sequencing here drew on PBMCs, taken 15 days after the yellow fever booster vaccination. This chain links TRBV23-1 with TRBJ2-3; D is ambiguous. TRBV23-1 is an ORF; its function is uncertain. The CDR3 loop is CASSYPLSRHKTYRTDTQYF. Here the CDR3 DNA reads TGCGCCAGCAGTTACCCACTCAGCCGGCATAAAACATATCGCACAGATACGCAGTATTTT.